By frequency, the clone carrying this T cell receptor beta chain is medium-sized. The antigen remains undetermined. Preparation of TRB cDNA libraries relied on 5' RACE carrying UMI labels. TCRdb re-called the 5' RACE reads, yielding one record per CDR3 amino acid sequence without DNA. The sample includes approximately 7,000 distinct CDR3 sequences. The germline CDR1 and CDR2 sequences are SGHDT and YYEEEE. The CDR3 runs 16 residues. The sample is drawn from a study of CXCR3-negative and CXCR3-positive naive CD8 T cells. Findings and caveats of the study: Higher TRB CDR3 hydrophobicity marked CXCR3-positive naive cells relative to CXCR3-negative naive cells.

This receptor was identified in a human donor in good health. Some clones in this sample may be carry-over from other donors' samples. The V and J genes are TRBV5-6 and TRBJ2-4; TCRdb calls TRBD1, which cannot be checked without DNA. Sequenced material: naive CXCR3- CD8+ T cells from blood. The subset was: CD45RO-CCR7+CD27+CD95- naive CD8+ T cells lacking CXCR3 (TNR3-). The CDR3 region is CASSFGTGVAKNIQYF.